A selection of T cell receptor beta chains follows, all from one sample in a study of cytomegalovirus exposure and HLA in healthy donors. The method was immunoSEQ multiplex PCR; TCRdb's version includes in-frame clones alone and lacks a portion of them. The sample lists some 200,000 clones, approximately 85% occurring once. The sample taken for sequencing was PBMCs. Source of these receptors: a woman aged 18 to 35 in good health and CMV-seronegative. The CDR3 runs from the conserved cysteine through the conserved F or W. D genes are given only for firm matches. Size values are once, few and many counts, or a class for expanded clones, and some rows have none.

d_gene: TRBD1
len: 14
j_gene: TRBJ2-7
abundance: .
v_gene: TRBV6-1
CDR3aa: CASRRDRVKNEQYF
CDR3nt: TGTGCCAGCAGGAGGGACAGGGTAAAGAACGAGCAGTACTTC

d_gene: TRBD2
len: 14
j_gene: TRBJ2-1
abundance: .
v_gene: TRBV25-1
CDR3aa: CASSVTSGYNEQFF
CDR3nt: TGTGCCAGCAGTGTGACTAGCGGTTACAATGAGCAGTTCTTC

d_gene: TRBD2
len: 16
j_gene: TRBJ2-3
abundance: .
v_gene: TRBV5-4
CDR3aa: CASKIAGESSTDTQYF
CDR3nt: TGTGCCAGCAAGATCGCGGGGGAATCTAGCACAGATACGCAGTATTTT

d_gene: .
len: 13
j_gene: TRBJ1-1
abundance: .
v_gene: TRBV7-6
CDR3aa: CASSLGADGGAFF
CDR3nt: TGTGCCAGCAGCTTAGGGGCCGACGGGGGAGCTTTCTTT

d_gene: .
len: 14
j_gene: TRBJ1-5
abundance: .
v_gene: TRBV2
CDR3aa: CASSGFREVQPQHF
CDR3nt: TGTGCCAGCAGTGGATTCAGGGAAGTTCAGCCCCAGCATTTT

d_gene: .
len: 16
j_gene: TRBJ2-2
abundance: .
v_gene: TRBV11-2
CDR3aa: CASSLVERVNTGELFF
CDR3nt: TGTGCCAGCAGCTTAGTTGAACGGGTGAACACCGGGGAGCTGTTTTTT

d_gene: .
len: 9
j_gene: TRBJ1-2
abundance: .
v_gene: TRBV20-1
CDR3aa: CSASLGYTF
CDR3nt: TGCAGTGCTAGCCTCGGCTACACCTTC

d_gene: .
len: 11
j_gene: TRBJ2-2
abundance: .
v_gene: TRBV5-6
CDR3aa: CASSSPWELLF
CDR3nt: TGTGCCAGCAGCTCCCCTTGGGAGCTGCTTTTT

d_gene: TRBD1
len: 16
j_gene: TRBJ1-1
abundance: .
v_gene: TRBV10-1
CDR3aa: CASSEGQGKEMAEAFF
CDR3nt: TGCGCCAGCAGTGAAGGACAGGGCAAGGAAATGGCTGAAGCTTTCTTT

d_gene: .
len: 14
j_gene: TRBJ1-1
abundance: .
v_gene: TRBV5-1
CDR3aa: CASSSTRMNTEAFF
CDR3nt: TGCGCCAGCAGCTCCACACGTATGAACACTGAAGCTTTCTTT

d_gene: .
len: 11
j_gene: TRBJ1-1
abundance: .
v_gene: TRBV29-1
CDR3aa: CSVGRDTEAFF
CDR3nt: TGCAGCGTTGGTCGTGACACTGAAGCTTTCTTT

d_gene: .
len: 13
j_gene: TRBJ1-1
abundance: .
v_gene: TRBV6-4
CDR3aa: CASCRVVGTEAFF
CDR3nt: TGTGCCAGTTGCAGGGTGGTAGGCACTGAAGCTTTCTTT

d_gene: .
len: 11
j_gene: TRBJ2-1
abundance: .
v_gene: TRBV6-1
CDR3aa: CASVRYNEQFF
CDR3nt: TGTGCCAGCGTACGGTACAATGAGCAGTTCTTC

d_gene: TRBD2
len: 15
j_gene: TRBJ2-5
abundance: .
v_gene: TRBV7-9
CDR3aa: CASSFGTSGSETQYF
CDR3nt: TGTGCCAGCAGCTTCGGGACTAGCGGGAGTGAGACCCAGTACTTC

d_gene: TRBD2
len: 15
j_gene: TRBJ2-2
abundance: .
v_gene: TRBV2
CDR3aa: CASSLAGGPTGELFF
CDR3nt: TGTGCCAGCAGTCTAGCGGGGGGGCCCACCGGGGAGCTGTTTTTT

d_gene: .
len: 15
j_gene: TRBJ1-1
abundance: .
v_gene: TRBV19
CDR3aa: CASSIGGLLGPEAFF
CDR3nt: TGTGCCAGTAGTATCGGGGGGCTTCTAGGCCCTGAAGCTTTCTTT

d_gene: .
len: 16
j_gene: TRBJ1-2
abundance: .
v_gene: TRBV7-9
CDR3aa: CASSLVVTDSFYGYTF
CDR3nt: TGTGCCAGCAGCTTAGTAGTAACGGACAGCTTCTATGGCTACACCTTC

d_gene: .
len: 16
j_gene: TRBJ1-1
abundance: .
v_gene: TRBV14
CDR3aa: CASSQRESFQVTEAFF
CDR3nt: TGTGCCAGCAGCCAAAGGGAGTCATTTCAGGTCACTGAAGCTTTCTTT

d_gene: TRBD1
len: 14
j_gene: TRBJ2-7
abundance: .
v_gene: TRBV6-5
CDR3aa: CASSFTGTGDEQYF
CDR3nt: TGTGCCAGCAGTTTTACCGGGACAGGGGACGAGCAGTACTTC

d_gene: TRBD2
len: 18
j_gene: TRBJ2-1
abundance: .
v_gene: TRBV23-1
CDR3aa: CASSQSIPTSGRVDEQFF
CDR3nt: TGCGCCAGCAGTCAATCGATCCCGACTAGCGGGAGGGTTGATGAGCAGTTCTTC

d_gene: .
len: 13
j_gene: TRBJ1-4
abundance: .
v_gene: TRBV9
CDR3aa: CASSAGGGEKLFF
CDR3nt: TGTGCCAGCAGCGCGGGAGGCGGTGAAAAACTGTTTTTT

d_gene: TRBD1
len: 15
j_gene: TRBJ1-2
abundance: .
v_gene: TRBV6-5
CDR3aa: CASSGPETGLYGYTF
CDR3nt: TGTGCCAGCAGTGGGCCTGAGACAGGGCTGTATGGCTACACCTTC

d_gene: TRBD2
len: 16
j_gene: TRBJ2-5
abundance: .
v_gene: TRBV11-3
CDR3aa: CASSLALSGRAETQYF
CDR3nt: TGTGCCAGCAGCTTAGCGCTTAGCGGGAGGGCCGAGACCCAGTACTTC

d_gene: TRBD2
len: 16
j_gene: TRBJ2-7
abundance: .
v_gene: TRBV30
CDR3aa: CAWSFSGTASSYEQYF
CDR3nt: TGTGCCTGGAGTTTTAGCGGGACCGCGAGCTCCTACGAGCAGTACTTC

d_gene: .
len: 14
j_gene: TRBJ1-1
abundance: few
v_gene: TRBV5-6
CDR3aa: CASSLGGRRTEAFF
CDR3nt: TGTGCCAGCAGCTTGGGGGGGCGAAGGACTGAAGCTTTCTTT

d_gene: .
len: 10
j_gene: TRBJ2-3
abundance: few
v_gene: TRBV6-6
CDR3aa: CAHGSDTQYF
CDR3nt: TGCGCCCACGGGTCAGATACGCAGTATTTT

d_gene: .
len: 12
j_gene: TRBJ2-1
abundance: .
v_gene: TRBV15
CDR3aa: CATSRGGNEQFF
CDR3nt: TGTGCCACCAGCAGAGGAGGGAATGAGCAGTTCTTC

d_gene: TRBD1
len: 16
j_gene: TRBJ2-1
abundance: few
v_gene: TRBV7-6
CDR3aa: CASSLVQGATYNEQFF
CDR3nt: TGTGCCAGCAGCTTAGTCCAGGGGGCTACCTACAATGAGCAGTTCTTC

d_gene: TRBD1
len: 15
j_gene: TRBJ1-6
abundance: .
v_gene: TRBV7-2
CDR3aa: CASSFEGQNNSPLHF
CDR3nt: TGTGCCAGCAGCTTCGAGGGACAGAATAATTCACCCCTCCACTTT

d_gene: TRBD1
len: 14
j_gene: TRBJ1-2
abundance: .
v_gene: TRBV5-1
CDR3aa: CASSLVGQGYGYTF
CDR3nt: TGCGCCAGCAGCTTGGTTGGACAGGGCTATGGCTACACCTTC

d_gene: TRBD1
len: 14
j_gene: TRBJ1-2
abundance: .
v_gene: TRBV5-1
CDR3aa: CASSRDRPNYGYTF
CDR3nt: TGCGCCAGCAGTAGGGACAGACCTAACTATGGCTACACCTTC

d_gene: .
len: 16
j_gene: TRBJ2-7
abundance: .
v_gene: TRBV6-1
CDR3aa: CASSEEYRTGSYEQYF
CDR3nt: TGTGCCAGCAGTGAAGAATACAGAACGGGATCCTACGAGCAGTACTTC